This TCR beta chain was recorded in a study of blood T cell dynamics during melanoma immunotherapy. About the study: Standard first-line treatment here was pembrolizumab or nivolumab plus ipilimumab in metastatic melanoma.

The sample's time point: week 3, after first cycle of checkpoint inhibitor. Samples come from before therapy and from week 3 after the first blockade cycle. Profiled with immunoSEQ multiplex PCR; TCRdb holds only in-frame clones, not every one. This table holds more than 8,000 clones, around 89% found once. The clonotype comes from a human donor with melanoma. Source: blood, taken from a patient treated with checkpoint blockade.

The CDR3 sequence: CASSIGQGNTIYF. The DNA of the CDR3 is TGCGCCAGCAGCATAGGACAGGGAAACACCATATATTTT. This sequence joins TRBV5-1 and TRBJ1-3; possible D gene TRBD1, 6 bases. CDR3 length equals 13 residues. Trimming took 4 bases from V and 4 from J, leaving 9 bases between them. Germline V CDR1 and CDR2: SGHRS, YFSETQ.